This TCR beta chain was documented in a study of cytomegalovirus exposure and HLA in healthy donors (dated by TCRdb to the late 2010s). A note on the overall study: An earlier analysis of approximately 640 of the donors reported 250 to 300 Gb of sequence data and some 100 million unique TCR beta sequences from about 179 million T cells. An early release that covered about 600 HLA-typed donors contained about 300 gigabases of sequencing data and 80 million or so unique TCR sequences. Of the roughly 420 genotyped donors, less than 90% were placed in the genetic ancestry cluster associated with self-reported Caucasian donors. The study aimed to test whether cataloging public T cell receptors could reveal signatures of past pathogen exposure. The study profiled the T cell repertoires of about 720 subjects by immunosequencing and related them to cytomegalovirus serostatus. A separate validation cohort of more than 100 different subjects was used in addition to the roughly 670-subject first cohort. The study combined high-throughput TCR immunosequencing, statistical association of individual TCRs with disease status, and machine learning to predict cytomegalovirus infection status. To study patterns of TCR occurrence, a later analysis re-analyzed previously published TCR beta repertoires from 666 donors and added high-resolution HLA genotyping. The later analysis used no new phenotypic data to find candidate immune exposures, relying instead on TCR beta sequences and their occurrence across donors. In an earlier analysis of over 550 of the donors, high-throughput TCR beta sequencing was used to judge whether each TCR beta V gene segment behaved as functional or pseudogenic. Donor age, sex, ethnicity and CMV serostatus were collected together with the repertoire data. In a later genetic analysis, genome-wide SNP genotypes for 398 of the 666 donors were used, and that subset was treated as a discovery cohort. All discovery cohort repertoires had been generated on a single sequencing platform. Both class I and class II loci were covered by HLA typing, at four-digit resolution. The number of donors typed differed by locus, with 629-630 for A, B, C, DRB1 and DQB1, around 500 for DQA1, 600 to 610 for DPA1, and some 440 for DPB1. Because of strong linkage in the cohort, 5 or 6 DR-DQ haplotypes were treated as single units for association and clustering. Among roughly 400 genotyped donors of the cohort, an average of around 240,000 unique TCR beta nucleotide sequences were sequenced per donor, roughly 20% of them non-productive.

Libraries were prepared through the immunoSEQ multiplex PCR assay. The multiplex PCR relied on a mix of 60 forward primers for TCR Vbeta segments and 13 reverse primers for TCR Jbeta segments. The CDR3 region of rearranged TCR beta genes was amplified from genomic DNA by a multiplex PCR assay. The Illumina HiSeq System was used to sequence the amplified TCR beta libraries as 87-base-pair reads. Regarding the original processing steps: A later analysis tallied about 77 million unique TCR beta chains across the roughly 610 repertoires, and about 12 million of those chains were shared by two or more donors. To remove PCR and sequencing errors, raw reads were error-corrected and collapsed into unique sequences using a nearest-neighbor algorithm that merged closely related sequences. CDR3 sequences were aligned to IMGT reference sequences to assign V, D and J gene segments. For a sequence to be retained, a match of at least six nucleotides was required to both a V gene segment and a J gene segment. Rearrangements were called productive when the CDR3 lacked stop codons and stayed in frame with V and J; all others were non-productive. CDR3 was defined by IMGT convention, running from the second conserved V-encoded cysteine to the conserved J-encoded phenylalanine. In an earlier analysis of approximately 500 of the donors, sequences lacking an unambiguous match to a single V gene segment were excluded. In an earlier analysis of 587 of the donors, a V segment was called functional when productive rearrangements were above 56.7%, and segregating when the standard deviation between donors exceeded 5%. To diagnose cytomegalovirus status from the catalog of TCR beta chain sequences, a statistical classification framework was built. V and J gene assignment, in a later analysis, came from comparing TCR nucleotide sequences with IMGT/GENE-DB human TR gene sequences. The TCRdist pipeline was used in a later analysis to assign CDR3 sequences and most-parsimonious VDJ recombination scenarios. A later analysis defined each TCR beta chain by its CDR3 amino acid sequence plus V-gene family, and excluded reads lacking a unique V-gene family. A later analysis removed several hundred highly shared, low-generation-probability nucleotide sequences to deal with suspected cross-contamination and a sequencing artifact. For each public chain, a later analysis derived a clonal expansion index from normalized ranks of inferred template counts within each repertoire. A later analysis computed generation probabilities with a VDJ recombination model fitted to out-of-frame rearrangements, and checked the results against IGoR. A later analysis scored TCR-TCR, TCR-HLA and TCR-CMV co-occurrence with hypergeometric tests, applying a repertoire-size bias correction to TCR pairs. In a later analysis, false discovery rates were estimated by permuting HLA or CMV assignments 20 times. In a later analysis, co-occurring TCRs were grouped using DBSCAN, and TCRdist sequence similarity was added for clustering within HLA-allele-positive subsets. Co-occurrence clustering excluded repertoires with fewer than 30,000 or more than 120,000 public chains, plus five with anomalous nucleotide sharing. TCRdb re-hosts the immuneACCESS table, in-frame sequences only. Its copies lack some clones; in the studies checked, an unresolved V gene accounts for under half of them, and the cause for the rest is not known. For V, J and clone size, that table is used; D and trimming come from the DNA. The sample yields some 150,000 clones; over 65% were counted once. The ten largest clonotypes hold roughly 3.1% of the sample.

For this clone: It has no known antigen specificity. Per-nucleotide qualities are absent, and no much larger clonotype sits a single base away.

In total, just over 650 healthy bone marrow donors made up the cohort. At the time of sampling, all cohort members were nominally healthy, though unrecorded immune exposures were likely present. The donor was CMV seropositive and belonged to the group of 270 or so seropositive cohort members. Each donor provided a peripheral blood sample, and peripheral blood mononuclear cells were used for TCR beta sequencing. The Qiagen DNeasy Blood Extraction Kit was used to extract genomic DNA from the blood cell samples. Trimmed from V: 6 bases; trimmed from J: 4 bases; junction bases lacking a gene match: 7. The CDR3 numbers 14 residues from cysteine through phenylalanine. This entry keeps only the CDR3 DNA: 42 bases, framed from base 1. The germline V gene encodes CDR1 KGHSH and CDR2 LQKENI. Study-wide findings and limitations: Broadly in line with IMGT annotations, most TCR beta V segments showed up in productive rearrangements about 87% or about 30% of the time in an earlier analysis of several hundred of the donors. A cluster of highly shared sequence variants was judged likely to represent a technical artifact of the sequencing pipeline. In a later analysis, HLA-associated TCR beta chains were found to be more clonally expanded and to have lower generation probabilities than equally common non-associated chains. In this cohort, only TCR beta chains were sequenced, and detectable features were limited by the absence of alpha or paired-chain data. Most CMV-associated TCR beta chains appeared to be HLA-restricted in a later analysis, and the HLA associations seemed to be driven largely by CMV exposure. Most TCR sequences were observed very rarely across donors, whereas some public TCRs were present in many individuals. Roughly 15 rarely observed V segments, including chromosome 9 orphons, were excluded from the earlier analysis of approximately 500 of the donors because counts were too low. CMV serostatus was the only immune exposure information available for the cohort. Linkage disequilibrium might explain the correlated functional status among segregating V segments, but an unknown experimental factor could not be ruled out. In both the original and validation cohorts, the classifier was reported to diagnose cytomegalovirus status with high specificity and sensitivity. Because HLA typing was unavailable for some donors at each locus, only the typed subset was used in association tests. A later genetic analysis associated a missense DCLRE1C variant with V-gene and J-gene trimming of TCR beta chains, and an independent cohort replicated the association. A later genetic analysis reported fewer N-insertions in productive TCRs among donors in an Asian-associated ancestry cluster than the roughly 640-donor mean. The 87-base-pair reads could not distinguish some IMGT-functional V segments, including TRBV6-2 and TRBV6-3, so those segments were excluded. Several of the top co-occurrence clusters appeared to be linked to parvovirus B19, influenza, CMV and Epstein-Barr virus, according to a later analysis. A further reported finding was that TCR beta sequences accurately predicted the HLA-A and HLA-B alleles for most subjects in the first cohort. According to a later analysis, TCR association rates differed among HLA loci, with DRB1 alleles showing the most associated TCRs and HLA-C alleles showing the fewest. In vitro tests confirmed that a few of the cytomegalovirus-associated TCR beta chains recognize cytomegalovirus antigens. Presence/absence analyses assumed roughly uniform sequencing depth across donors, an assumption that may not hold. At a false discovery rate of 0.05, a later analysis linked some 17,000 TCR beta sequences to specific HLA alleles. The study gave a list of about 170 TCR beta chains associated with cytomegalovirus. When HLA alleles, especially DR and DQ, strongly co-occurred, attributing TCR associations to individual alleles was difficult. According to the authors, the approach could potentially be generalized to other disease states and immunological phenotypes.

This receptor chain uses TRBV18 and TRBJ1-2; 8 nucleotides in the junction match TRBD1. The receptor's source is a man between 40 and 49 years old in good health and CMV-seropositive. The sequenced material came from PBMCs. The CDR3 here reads CASSDTGGVYGYTF. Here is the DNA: TGTGCCAGCTCGGATACAGGGGGTGTCTATGGCTACACCTTC.